The 21 T cell receptor beta chains in this list originate from one sample, sequenced in a study of blood T cell repertoires in COVID-19. Using immunoSEQ multiplex PCR, the repertoire was profiled, and TCRdb retains in-frame clones only, with some absent. The sample contains around 67,000 clones, over 80% of which appear only once. The sequencing input was peripheral blood. The receptor set was obtained from a man in his fifties with active COVID-19.

The chain links TRBV6-2 or TRBV6-3 to TRBJ1-6, with D possibly matching TRBD1 (6 bases). Trimming pared 2 bases from V and 9 bases from J, leaving 14 bases between. From germline, CDR1 is MNHEY and CDR2 SVGEGT. This CDR3 has 15 residues. The CDR3 DNA follows: TGTGCCAGCAGTTACCCCAGGGGAGTTACTTCACCCCTCCACTTT. Translating gives CASSYPRGVTSPLHF.

The rearrangement links TRBV28 to TRBJ2-5; no firm D call. The germline V and J ends were trimmed by 5 bases and 2 bases, with 12 bases remaining between them. The CDR3 spans 14 residues. CDR1 and CDR2 from the germline V gene are MDHEN and SYDVKM. CDR3 sequence (DNA): TGTGCCAGCAGTCGCTTACCAGAACAAGAGACCCAGTACTTC. Protein sequence: CASSRLPEQETQYF. Drawing the rest from reference TRBV28 and TRBJ2-5, the complete variable domain is DVKVTQSSRYLVKRTGEKVFLECVQDMDHENMFWYRQDPGLGLRLIYFSYDVKMKEKGDIPEGYSVSREKKERFSLILESASTNQTSMYLCASSRLPEQETQYFGPGTRLLVL.

The V call is TRBV28, the J call TRBJ1-2; 9 bases map to TRBD1. The CDR3 has 12 residues. CDR1 is MDHEN, CDR2 SYDVKM, per germline. The J segment lost 8 bases and the V segment lost 6 bases, leaving 4 bases of the junction unmatched. The CDR3, as DNA: TGTGCCAGCAGAACAGGGGGCCAAGGCTACACCTTC. Amino acids: CASRTGGQGYTF.

The rearrangement joins TRBV28 to TRBJ1-5; 7 bases line up with TRBD1. Germline loops: CDR1 MDHEN, CDR2 SYDVKM. With V trimmed by 7 bases and J by 3 bases, 9 bases remained unmatched. The CDR3 is made up of 15 amino acids. The DNA for the CDR3 is TGTGCCAGCACAGGGAACAGGGGTATCAATCAGCCCCAGCATTTT. Translating it yields CASTGNRGINQPQHF.

The rearrangement joins TRBV19 to TRBJ2-5; weak D call: TRBD1 (6 bases). The CDR3 extends over 15 amino acids. Trimming left V 3 bases short and J 2 bases short, with 13 bases between. The germline V gene encodes CDR1 LNHDA and CDR2 SQIVND (reference sequence). The CDR3 region is CASSIIGQGQETQYF. The CDR3 region has the DNA TGTGCCAGTAGTATCATCGGGCAGGGGCAAGAGACCCAGTACTTC.

This clone has a single count. The chain is built from TRBV21-1 and TRBJ2-3; TRBD2 is taken as the D call from the table, unchecked against the DNA. TRBV21-1 is reported as a pseudogene. The CDR3 is 21 residues long. For the CDR3, the DNA is TGTGCCAGCAGCAAAAAAAGTTCTAGCGGGAGTAAAATGCCCTCGACAGATACGCAGTATTTT. Its translation: CASSKKSSSGSKMPSTDTQYF.

The CDR3: CASSQYAGWALGEQYF. CDR3 nucleotide sequence: TGTGCCAGCAGCCAGTACGCTGGTTGGGCCCTCGGAGAGCAGTACTTC. This chain uses TRBV14 with TRBJ2-7; D is undetermined. CDR3 length: 16 residues. V lost 3 bases and J 7 bases, leaving 22 bases between the germline ends. CDR1 is SGHDN and CDR2 is FVKESK in the germline V gene.

This clone has more than one count but fewer than ten. CDR3 DNA: TGTGCCAGCAGTTCCCGACAGGGGTCGGGAGAGACCCAGTACTTC. As protein: CASSSRQGSGETQYF. This rearrangement joins TRBV6-5 to TRBJ2-5; 8 bases map to TRBD1. Germline CDR1 and CDR2: MNHEY and SVGAGI. The CDR3 consists of 15 residues. J lost 4 bases, V lost 4 bases, and 8 bases had no gene match.

The chain employs TRBV14 and TRBJ1-1; no reliable D call. The CDR3 has 14 amino acids. The V end was cut by 1 base, the J end by 4 bases, with 10 bases between. From germline, CDR1 is SGHDN and CDR2 FVKESK. DNA of the CDR3: TGTGCCAGCAGCCAAGTCCGACAAGTCACTGAAGCTTTCTTT. Encoded protein: CASSQVRQVTEAFF.

This clone appeared a few times. V gene TRBV18 combines with J gene TRBJ1-1, with 8 nucleotides matching TRBD1. Germline V lookup: CDR1 KGHSH, CDR2 LQKENI. This CDR3 contains 16 residues. V lost 3 bases and J lost 4; bases outside the gene matches: 10. CDR3 sequence reads: CASSPMGGQESTEAFF. The CDR3 DNA is TGTGCCAGCTCACCCATGGGGGGACAGGAGAGCACTGAAGCTTTCTTT.

V gene TRBV18 combines with J gene TRBJ2-3; 7 bases line up with TRBD2. Trimming took 2 bases from V and 2 from J; bases not matched to a gene: 7. This CDR3 spans 16 amino acids. Germline V CDR1 and CDR2: KGHSH, LQKENI. This CDR3 reads CASSPGRGINTDTQYF. The CDR3 bases are TGTGCCAGCTCACCAGGGCGGGGGATAAACACAGATACGCAGTATTTT.

The chain couples TRBV9 to TRBJ1-3; possible D gene TRBD1, 5 bases. The CDR3 contains 17 residues. Trimming took 4 bases from V and 9 from J, leaving 26 bases between them. Germline CDR1 reads SGDLS; CDR2 reads YYNGEE. The CDR3 is CASSPDPALARGGTIYF. CDR3 in DNA: TGTGCCAGCAGCCCGGACCCGGCCTTGGCAAGGGGTGGCACCATATATTTT.

This chain joins TRBV4-3 and TRBJ2-7; 11 bases are shared with TRBD2. The ends lost 1 base at V and 2 bases at J; junction bases unmatched: 7. The CDR3 extends over 17 amino acids. Germline V lookup: CDR1 LGHNA, CDR2 YSLEER. The chain's CDR3 is CASSQGLAGGFTYEQYF. In DNA, the CDR3 is TGCGCCAGCAGCCAAGGGCTAGCGGGGGGCTTTACCTACGAGCAGTACTTC.

The chain has TRBV19 and TRBJ2-1, with D tentatively TRBD2 (6 bases). V was pared by 3 bases and J by 4 bases, with 7 bases between. This CDR3 region has 13 residues. The germline gives CDR1 LNHDA, CDR2 SQIVND (reference sequence). The CDR3 DNA is TGTGCCAGTAGTATGGGGAGGTACAATGAGCAGTTCTTC. Encoded protein: CASSMGRYNEQFF.

This rearrangement joins TRBV6-5 to TRBJ2-1; 13 nucleotides align to TRBD2. The CDR3 length is 15 residues. Germline CDR1 is MNHEY and CDR2 is SVGAGI. Trimming at V came to 2 bases and at J to 9 bases, leaving 4 bases not matched to a gene. This CDR3 is CASSYPTSGRIEQFF. CDR3 bases: TGTGCCAGCAGTTACCCGACTAGCGGGAGGATTGAGCAGTTCTTC.

The chain joins TRBV19 to TRBJ1-5, with 8 bases fitting TRBD1. V was pared by 4 bases and J by 1 base, with 6 bases of the junction left unmatched. CDR3 length equals 16 residues. Per the germline V gene, CDR1 is LNHDA and CDR2 is SQIVND (reference sequence). The CDR3 loop reads CASSRLQGASNQPQHF. CDR3 coding DNA: TGTGCCAGTAGTAGACTTCAGGGGGCGAGCAATCAGCCCCAGCATTTT.

The chain has TRBV6-5 and TRBJ2-7; TRBD2 matches 11 bases. The V gene end was trimmed by 6 bases and the J gene end by 5 bases; junction bases not matched to a gene: 9. Germline V gene lookup returns CDR1 MNHEY and CDR2 SVGAGI. The CDR3 contains 15 residues. The CDR3 reads CASSPLAGGRDEQYF. The CDR3 region has the DNA TGTGCCAGCAGCCCCCTAGCGGGGGGCCGGGACGAGCAGTACTTC.

The genes are TRBV4-1 and TRBJ1-5, with 11 nucleotides matching TRBD1. V shed 4 bases and J 2 bases; nucleotides not matched to a gene: 10. CDR1 and CDR2 from the germline V gene are MGHRA and YSYEKL. CDR3 length: 18 amino acids. CDR3 amino acids: CASSLSGTGGMGNQPQHF. The DNA for the CDR3 is TGCGCCAGCAGCCTATCAGGGACAGGGGGTATGGGCAATCAGCCCCAGCATTTT.

This chain joins TRBV19 and TRBJ1-2; D is perhaps TRBD1 (5 bases). Trimming stripped 3 bases from V and 0 bases from J, with 20 bases between. The CDR3 has 18 amino acids. Germline V gives CDR1 LNHDA, CDR2 SQIVND (reference sequence). CDR3 sequence: CASSIIDSVIGTNYGYTF. The CDR3 nucleotides read TGTGCCAGTAGTATCATCGACAGTGTAATCGGAACTAACTATGGCTACACCTTC.

The V call is TRBV7-3, the J call TRBJ2-2; TRBD2 agrees at 10 bases. The J segment lost 2 bases and the V segment lost 5 bases, leaving 11 bases of the junction unmatched. This CDR3 has 18 amino acids. Germline V gene data show CDR1 as SGHTA and CDR2 as FQGTGA. CDR3 coding DNA: TGTGCCAGCAGCCGCAGGCATAGCGGGGGGCCCAACACCGGGGAGCTGTTTTTT. It encodes CASSRRHSGGPNTGELFF.

V usage is TRBV3-1 (or the pseudogene TRBV3-2) and J usage is TRBJ2-2; 9 positions agree with TRBD1. This CDR3 is built from 15 residues. Germline V lookup: CDR1 LGHDT, CDR2 YNNKEL (reference sequence). V gave up 2 bases and J gave up 6 bases; unmatched junction bases: 4. The CDR3 bases are TGTGCCAGCAGCCAATGGGACAGGGTGTCCGGGGAGCTGTTTTTT. It is translated as CASSQWDRVSGELFF.